One sample yielded the 14 T cell receptor beta chains listed below, sequenced in a study of OX40 agonist ivuxolimab in advanced cancers. Some clones are missing from TCRdb's copy, which holds only in-frame ones; the method was immunoSEQ multiplex PCR. The repertoire holds under 20,000 clones, with 55% to 80% as singletons. The sequencing here drew on CD4+ or CD8+ T cells sorted from blood, taken in a trial of the OX40 agonist ivuxolimab. Source of these receptors: an adult with an advanced solid tumor such as melanoma, head and neck, liver or kidney cancer.

This clone was picked up a small number of times. This sequence joins TRBV10-3 and TRBJ2-7, with 9 positions matching TRBD2. There are 14 residues in the CDR3. Germline trimming cut 4 bases from V and 6 bases from J; bases unmatched to any gene: 7. Germline CDR1 ENHRY, CDR2 SYGVKD. The CDR3 sequence is CAISVAGGLVEQYF. DNA for the CDR3: TGTGCCATCAGTGTCGCGGGGGGGCTGGTCGAGCAGTACTTC.

The V call is TRBV18, the J call TRBJ2-3, with TRBD1 matching 7 bases. This CDR3 contains 16 residues. CDR1 is KGHSH and CDR2 is LQKENI in the germline V gene. After removal of 1 base from V and 1 base from J, the junction contained 5 bases not matched to a gene. The CDR3 loop reads CASSPLTGLGTDTQYF. The DNA of the CDR3 is TGTGCCAGCTCACCACTGACAGGGCTGGGCACAGATACGCAGTATTTT.

The CDR3 sequence: CASSRGTISNQPQHF. CDR3 DNA: TGTGCCAGCAGTAGAGGGACAATTAGCAATCAGCCCCAGCATTTT. The chain is built from TRBV28 and TRBJ1-5; possible D gene TRBD1, 6 bases. Germline CDR1 and CDR2: MDHEN and SYDVKM. The CDR3 runs 15 residues. V was pared by 5 bases and J by 0 bases, with 11 bases between.

V usage is TRBV4-2 and J usage is TRBJ2-7, with D perhaps TRBD2 (6 bases). The CDR3 runs to 16 residues. The ends were cut back, 0 bases at V and 3 bases at J, with 15 bases in the middle. The germline gives CDR1 LGHNA, CDR2 YNFKEQ. CDR3 DNA: TGTGCCAGCAGCCAAGATCTTTCGGGGGATAGCTACGAGCAGTACTTC. Its translation is CASSQDLSGDSYEQYF.

The CDR3 is CASSYYSNTEAFF. CDR3 DNA: TGTGCCAGCAGCTACTACTCGAACACTGAAGCTTTCTTT. This rearrangement joins TRBV5-6 to TRBJ1-1; D ambiguous. V lost 3 bases and J lost 1, with 7 bases in between. The CDR3 covers 13 residues. CDR1 is SGHDT and CDR2 is YYEEEE in the germline V gene.

V usage is TRBV11-3 and J usage is TRBJ2-1; D possibly corresponds to TRBD2 (7 bases). The length of the CDR3 is 16 residues. With 1 base removed from V and 6 bases from J, the gap between germline ends came to 16 bases. Germline assignment: CDR1 SGHNT and CDR2 YENEEA. CDR3 coding DNA: TGTGCCAGCAGCTTAGGGGGCGCGGGGGCCCTCAATGAGCAGTTCTTC. Its protein product is CASSLGGAGALNEQFF. The full variable domain, in which reference TRBV11-3 and TRBJ2-1 provide the parts outside the CDR3, is EAGVVQSPRYKIIEKKQPVAFWCNPISGHNTLYWYLQNLGQGPELLIRYENEEAVDDSQLPKDRFSAERLKGVDSTLKIQPAELGDSAVYLCASSLGGAGALNEQFFGPGTRLTVL.

A few counts support this clone. This CDR3 is CASSPSYNEQFF. As DNA, the CDR3 is TGTGCCAGCAGCCCCTCATACAATGAGCAGTTCTTC. The rearrangement links TRBV9 to TRBJ2-1; no clear D gene. This CDR3 is built from 12 residues. CDR1 is SGDLS, CDR2 YYNGEE, per germline. Trimming shortened V by 4 bases and J by 4 bases, and 6 bases separated the two germline ends.

V usage is TRBV7-9 and J usage is TRBJ1-2, with D tentatively TRBD1 (6 bases). CDR3 length: 15 residues. CDR1 and CDR2 from the germline V gene are SEHNR and FQNEAQ (reference sequence). The V and J ends lost 4 bases and 5 bases respectively, with 17 bases between them. CDR3 in amino acids: CASSSSIGGVYGYTF. The CDR3 DNA is TGTGCCAGCAGCTCAAGTATAGGGGGGGTATATGGCTACACCTTC.

J is TRBJ2-7 and V is TRBV19; 9 bases are a match to TRBD1. V lost 3 bases to trimming and J lost 6 bases; unmatched junction nucleotides: 9. The CDR3 sequence is 15 residues long. CDR1 and CDR2 (germline): LNHDA, SQIVND (reference sequence). In DNA form, the CDR3 reads TGTGCCAGTAGTATGGCCGGACAGGGGTTGGGCGAGCAGTACTTC. Amino acid sequence: CASSMAGQGLGEQYF.

Here the CDR3 reads CASRFGQGLHGYTF. CDR3 DNA: TGTGCCAGCAGGTTTGGACAGGGGTTACATGGCTACACCTTC. This chain connects TRBV6-4 to TRBJ1-2; TRBD1 matches at 9 bases. The CDR3 has 14 amino acids. Germline-derived CDR1 and CDR2 are MRHNA and SNTAGT. The V and J ends lost 6 bases and 6 bases, in that order; junction bases with no gene match: 8.

The chain couples TRBV9 to TRBJ2-7; D ambiguous. CDR1 is SGDLS and CDR2 is YYNGEE in the germline V gene. V was clipped by 0 bases and J by 5 bases, with 15 bases between them. This CDR3 spans 15 amino acids. As DNA, the CDR3 is TGTGCCAGCAGCGTAGGCACAGAACCTTTGGACGAGCAGTACTTC. This gives the protein CASSVGTEPLDEQYF. The variable domain in full, completed from reference TRBV9 and TRBJ2-7, reads DSGVTQTPKHLITATGQRVTLRCSPRSGDLSVYWYQQSLDQGLQFLIQYYNGEERAKGNILERFSAQQFPDLHSELNLSSLELGDSALYFCASSVGTEPLDEQYFGPGTRLTVT.

This clone was detected only a few times. The CDR3 DNA is TGCGCCAGCAGCCAGTTCACAGGGGCCCTCTATGGCTACACCTTC. Translated: CASSQFTGALYGYTF. The chain carries TRBV4-3 and TRBJ1-2; TRBD1 aligns across 7 bases. This CDR3 is 15 amino acids long. Unmatched junction bases numbered 8, after V lost 3 bases and J lost 4 bases. In germline, CDR1 is LGHNA, CDR2 YSLEER.

This clone was seen a handful of times. This rearrangement joins TRBV19 to TRBJ2-7; TRBD2 matches 10 bases. The germline V gene encodes CDR1 LNHDA and CDR2 SQIVND (reference sequence). V gave up 0 bases and J gave up 3 bases; unmatched junction bases: 2. CDR3 length equals 15 residues. Here the CDR3 reads CASSIEAGGIYEQYF. DNA for the CDR3: TGTGCCAGTAGTATAGAAGCGGGGGGGATCTACGAGCAGTACTTC.

The V gene is TRBV10-3, the J gene TRBJ2-5; D is ambiguous. The CDR3 length is 14 residues. Germline loops: CDR1 ENHRY, CDR2 SYGVKD. Trimming left V 0 bases short and J 1 base short, with 6 bases between. CDR3 amino acids: CAISESGPQETQYF. The CDR3 DNA is TGTGCCATCAGTGAGTCAGGCCCCCAAGAGACCCAGTACTTC.